The present T cell receptor beta chain was sequenced within a study of blood T cells in healthy people across ages. General study findings and limits: CMV infection status of these donors was not known.

A note on this clonotype: Its antigen remains unidentified.

Through a sample-barcoded 5' primer and a J-beta primer mix, a second PCR was run for about 6 to 11 cycles. TCRdb reprocessed the 5' RACE reads with MiXCR, giving one entry per CDR3 protein. The table has about 800,000 distinct CDR3 sequences, roughly 25% seen once. The CDR3 extends over 16 amino acids. The germline gives CDR1 LGHNA, CDR2 YNFKEQ. The data also belong to a second study, concerning T cells of mothers and their children. From that report: A primer called M1S, used in the second PCR, added sample barcodes and 2-4 random nucleotides. Thymic selection molds TCR recombination products alike in related and unrelated pairs.

The clonotype originates from a boy younger than 18 in good health. This chain joins TRBV4-2 and TRBJ2-5, with TRBD1 matching over 8 bases. The last part of the DNA fits TRBJ2-7 better; the J call may be wrong. The sequenced sample consisted of blood. CDR3 sequence reads: CASSQGLQGASYEQYF. The CDR3 nucleotides are TGTGCCAGCAGCCAAGGCCTGCAGGGGGCGAGTTACGAGCAGTACTTC.